This is a list of T cell receptor beta chains from one sample in a study of blood T cells in healthy people across ages. TCRdb re-called the 5' RACE reads through MiXCR, storing one row per CDR3 protein. The profile covers 650,000 to 800,000 distinct CDR3 sequences, with under 45% appearing a single time and about a fifth taken by the ten largest. Sequencing was done on a sample of blood. These receptors were obtained from a man between 60 and 70 years old in good health. The CDR3 runs from the conserved cysteine through the conserved F or W. Fields, in order: V gene, D gene, J gene, clone size, CDR3 protein, CDR3 DNA. D genes are given only for firm matches. Some rows have no size entry. The others give once, few or many, or a class for an expanded clone.

V gene: TRBV7-2; D gene: NA; J gene: TRBJ2-7; clone size: few; CDR3 protein: CASSIGYSYEQYF; CDR3 DNA: TGTGCCAGCAGCATCGGCTACTCCTACGAGCAGTACTTC
V gene: TRBV6-1; D gene: NA; J gene: TRBJ1-5; clone size: NA; CDR3 protein: CASKMNTDNQPQHF; CDR3 DNA: TGTGCCAGCAAAATGAACACGGACAATCAGCCCCAGCATTTT
V gene: TRBV9; D gene: NA; J gene: TRBJ2-1; clone size: many; CDR3 protein: CASNPSPTHNEQFF; CDR3 DNA: TGTGCCAGCAACCCTTCCCCGACCCACAATGAGCAGTTCTTC
V gene: TRBV4-3; D gene: NA; J gene: TRBJ2-1; clone size: NA; CDR3 protein: CASGQDPLMEDEQFF; CDR3 DNA: TGCGCCAGCGGCCAAGATCCCCTCATGGAGGATGAGCAGTTCTTC
V gene: TRBV7-2; D gene: TRBD2; J gene: TRBJ2-3; clone size: NA; CDR3 protein: CASSPQGTSGGTDTQYF; CDR3 DNA: TGTGCCAGCAGCCCGCAGGGGACTAGCGGGGGCACAGATACGCAGTATTTT
V gene: TRBV5-1; D gene: NA; J gene: TRBJ2-6; clone size: few; CDR3 protein: CASSLGDLFQGISGANVLTF; CDR3 DNA: TGCGCCAGCAGCTTGGGCGACTTATTCCAGGGGATCTCTGGGGCCAACGTCCTGACTTTC
V gene: TRBV7-2; D gene: NA; J gene: TRBJ2-7; clone size: many; CDR3 protein: CASRSGTREQYF; CDR3 DNA: TGTGCCAGCAGGTCCGGGACGAGGGAGCAGTACTTC
V gene: TRBV20-1; D gene: TRBD2; J gene: TRBJ2-1; clone size: NA; CDR3 protein: CSASYGGGHNEQFF; CDR3 DNA: TGCAGTGCTTCCTATGGCGGGGGTCACAATGAGCAGTTCTTC
V gene: TRBV6-1; D gene: TRBD2; J gene: TRBJ2-1; clone size: few; CDR3 protein: CASRTPPSAGGLREQFF; CDR3 DNA: TGTGCCAGCAGGACCCCACCTTCTGCGGGGGGGCTGCGTGAGCAGTTCTTC
V gene: TRBV12-3/TRBV12-4; D gene: NA; J gene: TRBJ2-7; clone size: NA; CDR3 protein: CASRRSGFEQYF; CDR3 DNA: TGTGCCAGCAGGAGATCGGGGTTCGAGCAGTACTTC
V gene: TRBV4-3; D gene: NA; J gene: TRBJ1-1; clone size: NA; CDR3 protein: CASSQEFGPIFTEAFF; CDR3 DNA: TGCGCCAGCAGCCAAGAGTTCGGCCCCATTTTCACTGAAGCTTTCTTT
V gene: TRBV20-1; D gene: NA; J gene: TRBJ2-3; clone size: NA; CDR3 protein: CSATQRSTDTQYF; CDR3 DNA: TGCAGTGCTACCCAGCGGAGCACAGATACGCAGTATTTT
V gene: TRBV9; D gene: NA; J gene: TRBJ2-3; clone size: NA; CDR3 protein: CASSTEWSTDTQYF; CDR3 DNA: TGTGCCAGCAGCACTGAGTGGTCCACAGATACGCAGTATTTT
V gene: TRBV28; D gene: TRBD2; J gene: TRBJ2-5; clone size: NA; CDR3 protein: CASSLPLADRETQYF; CDR3 DNA: TGTGCCAGCAGTCTCCCACTAGCGGACCGGGAGACCCAGTACTTC
V gene: TRBV10-2; D gene: NA; J gene: TRBJ1-4; clone size: NA; CDR3 protein: CASRGDRGKLFF; CDR3 DNA: TGCGCCAGCAGAGGGGATAGGGGAAAACTGTTTTTT
V gene: TRBV5-1; D gene: TRBD1; J gene: TRBJ2-2; clone size: NA; CDR3 protein: CARLQVRDRGLITGELFF; CDR3 DNA: TGCGCCAGACTTCAAGTCCGGGACAGGGGCTTAATCACCGGGGAGCTGTTTTTT
V gene: TRBV6-6; D gene: TRBD1; J gene: TRBJ2-7; clone size: few; CDR3 protein: CASSYLGTGQYEQYF; CDR3 DNA: TGTGCCAGCAGTTACTTGGGGACAGGGCAATACGAGCAGTACTTC
V gene: TRBV7-2; D gene: NA; J gene: TRBJ2-1; clone size: NA; CDR3 protein: CASSLAFSNERFF; CDR3 DNA: TGTGCCAGCAGCTTAGCGTTCAGCAATGAGCGGTTCTTC
V gene: TRBV12-3/TRBV12-4; D gene: NA; J gene: TRBJ2-1; clone size: NA; CDR3 protein: CASSVSRTDNEQFF; CDR3 DNA: TGTGCCAGCAGTGTTTCCCGGACTGACAATGAGCAGTTCTTC
V gene: TRBV12-3/TRBV12-4; D gene: NA; J gene: TRBJ2-3; clone size: NA; CDR3 protein: CASRTRSSGADTQYF; CDR3 DNA: TGTGCCAGCAGGACCCGGAGCTCGGGCGCAGATACGCAGTATTTT
V gene: TRBV7-2; D gene: NA; J gene: TRBJ2-3; clone size: NA; CDR3 protein: CASSPGPWSTGTQYF; CDR3 DNA: TGTGCCAGCAGCCCCGGCCCCTGGAGCACAGGTACGCAGTATTTT
V gene: TRBV7-9; D gene: NA; J gene: TRBJ1-4; clone size: NA; CDR3 protein: CASKQVGGADEKLFF; CDR3 DNA: TGTGCCAGCAAGCAGGTTGGGGGCGCGGATGAAAAACTGTTTTTT
V gene: TRBV4-1; D gene: NA; J gene: TRBJ2-4; clone size: few; CDR3 protein: CASSQGGTELGKNIQYF; CDR3 DNA: TGCGCCAGCAGCCAAGGAGGGACGGAGCTAGGCAAAAACATTCAGTACTTC
V gene: TRBV21-1; D gene: NA; J gene: TRBJ2-7; clone size: NA; CDR3 protein: CASSNSARGYEQYF; CDR3 DNA: TGTGCCAGCAGCAACTCTGCCAGGGGTTACGAGCAGTACTTC
V gene: TRBV7-9; D gene: TRBD1; J gene: TRBJ1-1; clone size: NA; CDR3 protein: CASSLVNQGVWAEAFF; CDR3 DNA: TGTGCCAGCAGCTTAGTAAACCAGGGGGTATGGGCTGAAGCTTTCTTT
V gene: TRBV4-3; D gene: NA; J gene: TRBJ1-5; clone size: NA; CDR3 protein: CASSQDWGNQPQHF; CDR3 DNA: TGCGCCAGCAGCCAAGATTGGGGCAATCAGCCCCAGCATTTT
V gene: TRBV9; D gene: TRBD2; J gene: TRBJ2-5; clone size: NA; CDR3 protein: CASSVDGGGLKTQYF; CDR3 DNA: TGTGCCAGCAGCGTAGACGGCGGGGGGTTGAAGACCCAGTACTTC
V gene: TRBV3-1; D gene: TRBD1; J gene: TRBJ2-7; clone size: NA; CDR3 protein: CASSRDRATLYEQYF; CDR3 DNA: TGTGCCAGCTCCCGGGACAGGGCCACCCTCTACGAGCAGTACTTC
V gene: TRBV10-2; D gene: TRBD1; J gene: TRBJ2-5; clone size: few; CDR3 protein: CASSESDRDQETQYF; CDR3 DNA: TGCGCCAGCAGTGAGTCGGACAGGGACCAAGAGACCCAGTACTTC
V gene: TRBV7-2; D gene: TRBD2; J gene: TRBJ2-1; clone size: NA; CDR3 protein: CASRRLAGRWNEQFF; CDR3 DNA: TGTGCCAGCAGAAGACTAGCGGGGAGGTGGAATGAGCAGTTCTTC
V gene: TRBV5-1; D gene: NA; J gene: TRBJ1-2; clone size: NA; CDR3 protein: CASSLSNAGNYGYTF; CDR3 DNA: TGCGCCAGCAGCTTGTCTAATGCAGGAAACTATGGCTACACCTTC
V gene: TRBV6-1; D gene: TRBD1; J gene: TRBJ2-1; clone size: NA; CDR3 protein: CASSSRTGEDEQFF; CDR3 DNA: TGTGCCAGCAGTTCCAGGACAGGGGAAGATGAGCAGTTCTTC
V gene: TRBV9; D gene: NA; J gene: TRBJ2-5; clone size: few; CDR3 protein: CASSVAGLGEQYF; CDR3 DNA: TGTGCCAGCAGCGTAGCGGGGTTGGGAGAGCAGTACTTC
V gene: TRBV2; D gene: NA; J gene: TRBJ2-6; clone size: NA; CDR3 protein: CASSESGSGANVLTF; CDR3 DNA: TGTGCCAGCAGTGAAAGCGGCTCTGGGGCCAACGTCCTGACTTTC
V gene: TRBV11-2; D gene: NA; J gene: TRBJ1-2; clone size: NA; CDR3 protein: CVPAGPLNYGYTF; CDR3 DNA: TGTGTTCCCGCAGGCCCTCTAAACTATGGCTACACCTTC
V gene: TRBV15; D gene: NA; J gene: TRBJ1-1; clone size: NA; CDR3 protein: CATSQGPARNTEAFF; CDR3 DNA: TGTGCCACCAGCCAAGGACCGGCCCGAAACACTGAAGCTTTCTTT
V gene: TRBV15; D gene: NA; J gene: TRBJ1-2; clone size: few; CDR3 protein: CATSRVRGGPYGYTF; CDR3 DNA: TGTGCCACCAGCAGAGTGCGGGGCGGACCCTATGGCTACACCTTC
V gene: TRBV13; D gene: NA; J gene: TRBJ2-1; clone size: NA; CDR3 protein: CASSLEHRNEQFF; CDR3 DNA: TGTGCCAGCAGCTTAGAGCATCGTAATGAGCAGTTCTTC
V gene: TRBV20-1; D gene: NA; J gene: TRBJ2-7; clone size: few; CDR3 protein: CSARRQSQGIEQYF; CDR3 DNA: TGCAGTGCTAGGCGCCAATCTCAGGGGATCGAGCAGTACTTC
V gene: TRBV2; D gene: TRBD1; J gene: TRBJ2-1; clone size: few; CDR3 protein: CASLRTGPYNEQFF; CDR3 DNA: TGTGCCAGCTTGAGGACAGGGCCCTACAATGAGCAGTTCTTC
V gene: TRBV6-2/TRBV6-3; D gene: TRBD1; J gene: TRBJ2-2; clone size: NA; CDR3 protein: CASRTGTVLTGELFF; CDR3 DNA: TGTGCCAGCAGAACCGGGACAGTCTTAACCGGGGAGCTGTTTTTT
V gene: TRBV28; D gene: TRBD1; J gene: TRBJ1-6; clone size: NA; CDR3 protein: CASTPRTGDSPPLHF; CDR3 DNA: TGTGCCAGCACCCCCCGGACAGGAGATTCGCCACCCCTCCACTTT
V gene: TRBV14; D gene: NA; J gene: TRBJ2-4; clone size: NA; CDR3 protein: CANSQVVFREQYF; CDR3 DNA: TGTGCCAACAGCCAAGTAGTTTTCCGGGAGCAGTACTTC
V gene: TRBV9; D gene: NA; J gene: TRBJ2-6; clone size: few; CDR3 protein: CASSVVIAGVHSSGANVLTF; CDR3 DNA: TGTGCCAGCAGCGTAGTAATTGCAGGGGTTCATTCCTCTGGGGCCAACGTCCTGACTTTC
V gene: TRBV2; D gene: NA; J gene: TRBJ2-2; clone size: NA; CDR3 protein: CASSPAVGRELFF; CDR3 DNA: TGTGCCAGCAGCCCAGCGGTGGGGCGGGAGCTGTTTTTT
V gene: TRBV20-1; D gene: NA; J gene: TRBJ1-5; clone size: NA; CDR3 protein: CSARPHTLDQPQHF; CDR3 DNA: TGCAGTGCCAGACCCCATACCCTGGATCAGCCCCAGCATTTT
V gene: TRBV27; D gene: NA; J gene: TRBJ2-3; clone size: once; CDR3 protein: CASSSGTFTDTQYF; CDR3 DNA: TGTGCCAGCAGTTCCGGGACCTTCACAGATACGCAGTATTTT
V gene: TRBV7-2; D gene: TRBD2; J gene: TRBJ2-5; clone size: few; CDR3 protein: CASSLASRSIAGEETQYF; CDR3 DNA: TGTGCCAGCAGCTTAGCCTCCCGGAGCATAGCGGGGGAGGAGACCCAGTACTTC
V gene: TRBV6-2/TRBV6-3; D gene: NA; J gene: TRBJ2-1; clone size: once; CDR3 protein: CASSYFAGQETQFF; CDR3 DNA: TGTGCCAGCAGTTACTTTGCGGGGCAAGAGACCCAGTTCTTC
V gene: TRBV9; D gene: NA; J gene: TRBJ2-1; clone size: NA; CDR3 protein: CASSAYRESNEQFF; CDR3 DNA: TGTGCCAGCAGCGCCTACCGGGAGAGCAATGAGCAGTTCTTC
V gene: TRBV5-1; D gene: NA; J gene: TRBJ2-7; clone size: few; CDR3 protein: CASTDSPHEQYF; CDR3 DNA: TGCGCCAGCACGGACAGTCCTCACGAGCAGTACTTC
V gene: TRBV9; D gene: NA; J gene: TRBJ2-5; clone size: few; CDR3 protein: CASSVAPLMQGRQETQYF; CDR3 DNA: TGTGCCAGCAGCGTAGCCCCATTGATGCAGGGTCGGCAAGAGACCCAGTACTTC
V gene: TRBV6-5; D gene: NA; J gene: TRBJ2-1; clone size: few; CDR3 protein: CASSPGRGMRNEQFF; CDR3 DNA: TGTGCCAGCAGCCCTGGGCGGGGAATGCGGAATGAGCAGTTCTTC
V gene: TRBV20-1; D gene: NA; J gene: TRBJ2-4; clone size: NA; CDR3 protein: CSATTSGTTLAKSIQYF; CDR3 DNA: TGCAGTGCTACAACCTCCGGGACCACCCTAGCCAAAAGCATTCAGTACTTC
V gene: TRBV27; D gene: NA; J gene: TRBJ2-7; clone size: few; CDR3 protein: CASSGPIEQYF; CDR3 DNA: TGTGCCAGCAGCGGTCCCATAGAGCAGTACTTC
V gene: TRBV14; D gene: TRBD2; J gene: TRBJ2-5; clone size: many; CDR3 protein: CASSQGLAGTQYF; CDR3 DNA: TGTGCCAGCAGCCAAGGACTAGCTGGGACCCAGTACTTC
V gene: TRBV24-1; D gene: NA; J gene: TRBJ1-2; clone size: NA; CDR3 protein: CATSDSTGSGGYTF; CDR3 DNA: TGTGCCACCAGTGATTCCACAGGGTCAGGTGGCTACACCTTC